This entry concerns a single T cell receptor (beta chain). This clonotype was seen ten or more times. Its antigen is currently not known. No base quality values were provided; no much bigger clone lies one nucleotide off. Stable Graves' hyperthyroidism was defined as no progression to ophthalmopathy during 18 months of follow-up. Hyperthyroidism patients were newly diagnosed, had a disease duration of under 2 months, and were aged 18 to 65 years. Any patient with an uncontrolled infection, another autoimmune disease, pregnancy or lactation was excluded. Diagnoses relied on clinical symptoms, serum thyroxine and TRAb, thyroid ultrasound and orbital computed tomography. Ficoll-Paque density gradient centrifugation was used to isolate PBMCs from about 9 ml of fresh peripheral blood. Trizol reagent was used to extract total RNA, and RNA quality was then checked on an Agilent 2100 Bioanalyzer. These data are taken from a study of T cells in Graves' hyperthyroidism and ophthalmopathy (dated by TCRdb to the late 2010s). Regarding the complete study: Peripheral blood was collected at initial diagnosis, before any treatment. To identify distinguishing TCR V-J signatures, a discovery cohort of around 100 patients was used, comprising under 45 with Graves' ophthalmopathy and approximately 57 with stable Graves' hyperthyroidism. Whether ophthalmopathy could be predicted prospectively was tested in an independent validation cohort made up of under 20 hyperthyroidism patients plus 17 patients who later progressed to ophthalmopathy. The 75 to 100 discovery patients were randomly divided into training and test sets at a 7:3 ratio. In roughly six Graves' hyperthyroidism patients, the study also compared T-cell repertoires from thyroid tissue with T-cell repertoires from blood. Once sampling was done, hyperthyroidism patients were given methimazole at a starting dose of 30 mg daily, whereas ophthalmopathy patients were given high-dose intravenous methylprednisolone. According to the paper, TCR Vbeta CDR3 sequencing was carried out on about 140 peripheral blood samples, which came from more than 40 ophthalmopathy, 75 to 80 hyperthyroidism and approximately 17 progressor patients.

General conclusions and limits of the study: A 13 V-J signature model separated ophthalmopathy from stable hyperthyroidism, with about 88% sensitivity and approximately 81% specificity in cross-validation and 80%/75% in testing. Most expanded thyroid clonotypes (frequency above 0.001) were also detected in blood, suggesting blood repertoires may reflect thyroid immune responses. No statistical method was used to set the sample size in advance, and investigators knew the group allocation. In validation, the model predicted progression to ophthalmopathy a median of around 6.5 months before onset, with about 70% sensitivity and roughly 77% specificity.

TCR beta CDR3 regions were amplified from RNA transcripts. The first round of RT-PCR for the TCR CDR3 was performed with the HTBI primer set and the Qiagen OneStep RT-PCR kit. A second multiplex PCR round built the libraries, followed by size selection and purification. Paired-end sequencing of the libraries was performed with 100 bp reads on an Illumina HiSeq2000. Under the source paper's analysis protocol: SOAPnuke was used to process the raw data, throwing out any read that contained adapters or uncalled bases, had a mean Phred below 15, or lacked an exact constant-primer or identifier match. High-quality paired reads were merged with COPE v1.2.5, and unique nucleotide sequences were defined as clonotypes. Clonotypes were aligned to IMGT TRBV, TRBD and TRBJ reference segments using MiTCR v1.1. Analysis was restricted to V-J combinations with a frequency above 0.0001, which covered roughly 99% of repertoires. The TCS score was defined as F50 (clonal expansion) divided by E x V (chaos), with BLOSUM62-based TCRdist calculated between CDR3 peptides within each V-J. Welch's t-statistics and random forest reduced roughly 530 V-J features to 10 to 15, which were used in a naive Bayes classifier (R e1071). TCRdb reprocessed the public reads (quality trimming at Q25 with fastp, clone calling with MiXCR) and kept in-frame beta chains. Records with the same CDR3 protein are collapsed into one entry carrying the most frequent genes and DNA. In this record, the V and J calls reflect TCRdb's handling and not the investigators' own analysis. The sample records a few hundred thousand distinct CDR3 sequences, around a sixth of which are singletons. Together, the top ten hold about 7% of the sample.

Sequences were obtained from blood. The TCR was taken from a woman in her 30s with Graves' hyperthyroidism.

The CDR3 in this case is CASSFRGQKYEQYF. The bases read TGTGCCAGCAGCTTCCGGGGGCAAAAATACGAGCAGTACTTC. The V gene is TRBV11-2 and the J gene is TRBJ2-7; the D gene is possibly TRBD1 or TRBD2, each agreeing over 6 bases. Including the terminal cysteine and phenylalanine, the CDR3 comprises 14 residues. The CDR3 DNA has 42 bases and is translated from base 1. From the germline V gene, CDR1 is SGHAT and CDR2 is FQNNGV. Trimming at the junction amounts to 3 bases on V and 4 bases on J, and the germline ends lie 13 bases apart.